This paragraph reports one T cell receptor beta chain. Its specificity is unknown. The source material, RNA transcripts, was used to amplify TCR beta CDR3 regions. HTBI primers were employed in a first-round RT-PCR of the TCR CDR3. TCRdb re-called the multiplex PCR reads through MiXCR, storing one row per CDR3 protein. Here the sample spans fewer than 110,000 distinct CDR3 sequences, less than 55% being singletons. These patients, aged 18 to 65, had recently diagnosed hyperthyroidism lasting under 2 months. These data come from a study of T cells in Graves' hyperthyroidism and ophthalmopathy. Germline CDR1 reads WSHSY; CDR2 reads SAAADI. Deletions cut 8 bases from V and 4 bases from J, with 9 bases between. This CDR3 region has 13 residues. Study-wide findings and caveats: It was a median approximately 7.1 months before onset that the model predicted ophthalmopathy. The majority of expanded thyroid clonotypes above 0.001 also appeared in blood.

This clonotype originated in a man aged 35 to 55 with Graves' hyperthyroidism. The genes are TRBV10-2 and TRBJ2-6, with a possible D match to TRBD2 (5 bases). The sequencing sample was made of blood. CDR3 sequence: CASGIAGANVLTF. The CDR3 DNA reads TGCGCCAGCGGTATAGCGGGGGCCAACGTCCTGACTTTC.